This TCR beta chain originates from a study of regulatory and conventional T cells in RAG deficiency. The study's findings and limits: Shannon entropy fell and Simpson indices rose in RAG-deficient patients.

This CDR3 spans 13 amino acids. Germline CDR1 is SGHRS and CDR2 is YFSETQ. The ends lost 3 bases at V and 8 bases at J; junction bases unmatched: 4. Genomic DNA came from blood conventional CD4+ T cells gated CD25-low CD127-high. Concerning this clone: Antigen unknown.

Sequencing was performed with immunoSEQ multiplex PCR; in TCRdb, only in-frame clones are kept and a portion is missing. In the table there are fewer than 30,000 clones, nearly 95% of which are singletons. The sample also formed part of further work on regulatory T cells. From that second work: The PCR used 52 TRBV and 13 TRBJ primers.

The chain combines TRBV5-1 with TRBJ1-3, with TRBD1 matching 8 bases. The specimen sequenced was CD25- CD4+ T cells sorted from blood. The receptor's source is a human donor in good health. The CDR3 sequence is CASSSDREDTIYF. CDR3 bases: TGCGCCAGCAGCTCGGACAGGGAGGACACCATATATTTT.